This TCR beta chain derives from a study of shared clonotypes between healthy human individuals (dated by TCRdb to about 2020). With regard to the full study: The cohort comprised a couple of women and three men aged 18 to 49 years. Between about 0.8 and 9 billion PBMCs per donor were obtained by leukapheresis. To increase sequencing depth and limit assay-specific biases, different laboratories used diverse techniques to prepare libraries and sequence TCR repertoires. Blood TCR repertoires of four to six healthy adults were deeply sequenced to estimate repertoire size and the extent of clonotype sharing between individuals. For each donor, three plates each were used for CD4 naive and CD4 memory, two plates were used for CD8 naive, and one plate was used for CD8 memory. Overall results and qualifications from the work: Compared with non-shared clonotypes, the clonotypes found in all four sorted-subset donors had higher generation probabilities. Larger estimated clonotype richness was generally found for naive subsets than for memory subsets. Even with the large sequencing depth, rarefaction of the sorted-subset datasets indicated that sequencing was incomplete. Because the study included only a small number of donors, the genetic and exposure-history diversity represented was limited. Sampling was limited to blood, and TCR repertoires in tissue likely differ from TCR repertoires in blood. Pairwise subsampling indicated that sequencing depth was expected to affect the degree of clonotype sharing among donors. Sharing across a few donors was observed for around 5% of naive CD4, 3.5% of naive CD8, 2% to 2.5% of memory CD4, and roughly 0.4% of memory CD8 clonotypes.

Comment on this clone: No antigen is known for it. There are no base qualities to consult, and no much larger clone falls within one base.

Deletion took 5 bases off V and 4 bases off J, with a span of 17 bases between the germline ends. Per the germline V gene (reference sequence), LNHDA is the CDR1 and SQIVND is the CDR2. Including the terminal cysteine and phenylalanine, the CDR3 comprises 15 residues. The CDR3 DNA has 45 bases and is translated from base 1. Using the deep immunoSEQ assay, multiplex PCR amplified TCR CDR3 regions from genomic DNA. Genomic DNA extracted from each cell subset was distributed evenly over all wells of several immunoSEQ 96-well plates, and each plate served as one replicate. For sorted subsets, approximately 210 ng genomic DNA, equal to about 30,000 T cell genomes, was loaded into each replicate PCR. The purified libraries were quantified using a Qubit 3.0 fluorometer, sized with a Bioanalyzer 2100, and then quantified again using the KAPA Library Quantification kit. Every immunoSEQ 96-well plate was sequenced on a separate single-read 150-cycle Illumina NextSeq 550 flow cell. Per the source publication's procedure: Because the immunoSEQ output held only junctional sequences and lacked quality scores, the filtering could not match the filtering applied to full-length reads. Sequences were annotated with PyIR, a Python wrapper for IgBLAST v1.9, using IMGT germline references to assign V/J genes and CDR3. Any read was removed if the V/J assignment was weak (E-value above 1e-6), the CDR3 was missing, or the read contained stop codons, out-of-frame junctions, or ambiguous translated residues. A V3J clonotype was defined by an identical inferred V gene, J gene, and CDR3 amino acid sequence. Percentage overlap between repertoires was computed as shared unique clonotypes divided by the size of the smaller repertoire. Repertoire richness was assessed with RTK rarefaction, the Chao1 estimator, and Recon v2.1 estimates of unobserved clonotypes. OLGA was used to compute generation probabilities for all TCRbeta clonotypes that the gDNA method yielded from a few donors. TCRdb re-hosts the immuneACCESS table, in-frame sequences only. Its copies lack some clones; in the studies checked, an unresolved V gene accounts for under half of them, and the cause for the rest is not known. The D gene and trimming were derived from the DNA, and the V and J assignments and clone size from that table. This sample has over 750,000 clones in its table, and 90% to 98% of those were observed once. The top ten hold around 0.25% of the sample.

CD8 naive samples were CD45RO-negative cells positively selected for CCR7, giving a CD45RA+CCR7+ population that excluded TemRA cells. The donors were healthy, HIV-negative adults who had no recently reported acute infections or vaccinations. Every donor was a Caucasian adult residing in Nashville, Tennessee, USA. Blood was obtained by leukapheresis, after which PBMCs were separated by Ficoll-Histopaque density gradient centrifugation and cryopreserved in liquid nitrogen vapor phase. Analytical flow cytometry was used to check the purity and quantity of each magnetically sorted T cell population. From each sorted fraction, genomic DNA was isolated and quantified by UV absorbance on a Nanodrop 2000c.

The rearrangement combines TRBV19 with TRBJ1-2; confidence is insufficient to name the D gene. The clonotype was recovered from a man aged 25-45 years in good health. The sequencing sample was made of naive CD8+ T cells sorted from blood. In the paper's terms, the cell subset or site label means: CD45RA+CCR7+. CDR3 protein: CASSPPGSFIYGYTF. The bases read TGTGCCAGTAGTCCTCCGGGAAGCTTCATCTATGGCTACACCTTC.